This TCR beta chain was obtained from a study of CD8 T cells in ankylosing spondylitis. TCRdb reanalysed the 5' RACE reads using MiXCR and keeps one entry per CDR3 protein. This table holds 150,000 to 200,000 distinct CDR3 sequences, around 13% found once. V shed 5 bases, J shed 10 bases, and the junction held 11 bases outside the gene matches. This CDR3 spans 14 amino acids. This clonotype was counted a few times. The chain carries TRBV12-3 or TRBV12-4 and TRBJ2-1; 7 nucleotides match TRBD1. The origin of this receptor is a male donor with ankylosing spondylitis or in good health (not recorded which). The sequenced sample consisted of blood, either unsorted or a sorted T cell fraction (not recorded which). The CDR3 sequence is CASSPGTVKSEQFF. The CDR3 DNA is TGTGCCAGCAGTCCTGGGACAGTCAAATCCGAGCAGTTCTTC.